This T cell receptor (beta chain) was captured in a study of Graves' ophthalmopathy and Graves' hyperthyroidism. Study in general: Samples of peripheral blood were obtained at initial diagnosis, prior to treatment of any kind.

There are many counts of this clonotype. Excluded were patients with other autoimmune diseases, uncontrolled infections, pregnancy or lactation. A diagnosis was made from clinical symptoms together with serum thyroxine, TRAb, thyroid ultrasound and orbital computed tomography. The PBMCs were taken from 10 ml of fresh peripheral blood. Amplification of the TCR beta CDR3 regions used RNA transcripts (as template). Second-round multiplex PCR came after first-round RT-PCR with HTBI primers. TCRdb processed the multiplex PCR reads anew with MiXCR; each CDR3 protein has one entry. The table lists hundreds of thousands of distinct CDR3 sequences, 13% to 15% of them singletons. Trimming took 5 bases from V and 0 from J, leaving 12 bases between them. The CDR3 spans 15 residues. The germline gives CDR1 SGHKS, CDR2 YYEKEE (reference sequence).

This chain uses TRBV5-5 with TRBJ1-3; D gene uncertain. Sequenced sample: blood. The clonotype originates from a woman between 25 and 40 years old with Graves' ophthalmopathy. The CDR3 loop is CASRLGPDSGNTIYF. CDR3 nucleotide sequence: TGTGCCAGCAGACTCGGACCGGACTCTGGAAACACCATATATTTT.